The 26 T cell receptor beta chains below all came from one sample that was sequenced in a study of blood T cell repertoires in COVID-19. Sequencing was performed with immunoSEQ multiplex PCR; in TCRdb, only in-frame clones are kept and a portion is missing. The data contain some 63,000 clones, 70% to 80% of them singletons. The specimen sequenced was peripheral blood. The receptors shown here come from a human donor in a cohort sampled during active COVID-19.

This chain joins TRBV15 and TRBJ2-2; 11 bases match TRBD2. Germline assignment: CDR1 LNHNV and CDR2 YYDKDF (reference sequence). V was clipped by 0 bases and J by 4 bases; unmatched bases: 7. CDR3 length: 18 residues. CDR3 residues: CATSREGSGRGGTGELFF. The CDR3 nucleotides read TGTGCCACCAGCAGAGAGGGTAGCGGGAGGGGAGGCACCGGGGAGCTGTTTTTT.

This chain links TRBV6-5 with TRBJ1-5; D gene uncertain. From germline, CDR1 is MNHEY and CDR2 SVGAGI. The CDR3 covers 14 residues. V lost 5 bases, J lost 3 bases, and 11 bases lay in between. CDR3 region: CASSPMSDNQPQHF. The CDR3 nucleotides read TGTGCCAGCAGTCCAATGTCAGACAATCAGCCCCAGCATTTT.

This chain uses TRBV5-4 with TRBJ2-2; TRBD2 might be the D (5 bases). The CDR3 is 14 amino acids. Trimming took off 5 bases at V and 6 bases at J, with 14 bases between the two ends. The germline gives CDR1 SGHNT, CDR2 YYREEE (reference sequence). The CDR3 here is CASSPTSYPGELFF. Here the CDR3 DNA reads TGTGCCAGCAGTCCCACTAGTTACCCCGGGGAGCTGTTTTTT. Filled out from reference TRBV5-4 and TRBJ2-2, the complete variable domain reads ETGVTQSPTHLIKTRGQQVTLRCSSQSGHNTVSWYQQALGQGPQFIFQYYREEENGRGNFPPRFSGLQFPNYSSELNVNALELDDSALYLCASSPTSYPGELFFGEGSRLTVL.

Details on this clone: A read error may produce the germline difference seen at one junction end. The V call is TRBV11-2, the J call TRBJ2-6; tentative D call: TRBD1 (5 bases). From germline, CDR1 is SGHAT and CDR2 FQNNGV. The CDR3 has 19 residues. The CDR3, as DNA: TGTGCCAGCAGCTACCAGAGCCAGGGTGTTTCTTCTGAGGCCAACGTCCTGACTTTC. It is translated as CASSYQSQGVSSEANVLTF.

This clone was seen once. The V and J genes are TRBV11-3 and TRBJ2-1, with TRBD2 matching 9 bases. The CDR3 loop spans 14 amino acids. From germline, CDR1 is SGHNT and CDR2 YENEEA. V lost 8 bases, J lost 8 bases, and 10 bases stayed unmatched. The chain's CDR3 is CASGGLAGRDEQFF. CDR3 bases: TGTGCCAGCGGGGGGCTAGCGGGAAGGGATGAGCAGTTCTTC.

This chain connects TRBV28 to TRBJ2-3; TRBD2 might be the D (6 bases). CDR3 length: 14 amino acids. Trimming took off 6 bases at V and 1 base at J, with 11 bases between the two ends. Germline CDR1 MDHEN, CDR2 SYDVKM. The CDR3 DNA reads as TGTGCCAGCAGGACAGTAGCGGGCACAGATACGCAGTATTTT. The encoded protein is CASRTVAGTDTQYF. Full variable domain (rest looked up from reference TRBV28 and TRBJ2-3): DVKVTQSSRYLVKRTGEKVFLECVQDMDHENMFWYRQDPGLGLRLIYFSYDVKMKEKGDIPEGYSVSREKKERFSLILESASTNQTSMYLCASRTVAGTDTQYFGPGTRLTVL.

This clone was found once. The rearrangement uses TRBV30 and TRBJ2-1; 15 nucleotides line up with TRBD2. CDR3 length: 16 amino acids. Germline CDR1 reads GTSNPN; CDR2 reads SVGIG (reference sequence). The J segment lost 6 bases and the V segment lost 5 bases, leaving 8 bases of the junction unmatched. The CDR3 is CAWYPGLAGGGNEQFF. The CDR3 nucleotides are TGTGCCTGGTATCCAGGACTAGCGGGAGGGGGCAATGAGCAGTTCTTC.

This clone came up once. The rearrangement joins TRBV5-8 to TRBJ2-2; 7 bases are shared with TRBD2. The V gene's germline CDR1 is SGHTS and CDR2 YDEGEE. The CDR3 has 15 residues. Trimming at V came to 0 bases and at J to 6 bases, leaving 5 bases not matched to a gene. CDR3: CASSLEGLVAGELFF. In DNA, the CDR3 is TGTGCCAGCAGCTTGGAAGGACTAGTGGCCGGGGAGCTGTTTTTT. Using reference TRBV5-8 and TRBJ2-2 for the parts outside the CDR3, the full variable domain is EAGVTQSPTHLIKTRGQQATLRCSPISGHTSVYWYQQALGLGLQFLLWYDEGEERNRGNFPPRFSGRQFPNYSSELNVNALELEDSALYLCASSLEGLVAGELFFGEGSRLTVL.

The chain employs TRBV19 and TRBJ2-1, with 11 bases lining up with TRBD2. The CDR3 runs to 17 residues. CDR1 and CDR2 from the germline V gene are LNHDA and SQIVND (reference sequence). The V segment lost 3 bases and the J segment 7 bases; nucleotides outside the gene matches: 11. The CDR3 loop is CASSIGYSGRDWNEQFF. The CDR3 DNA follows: TGTGCCAGTAGTATTGGCTATAGCGGGAGGGATTGGAATGAGCAGTTCTTC.

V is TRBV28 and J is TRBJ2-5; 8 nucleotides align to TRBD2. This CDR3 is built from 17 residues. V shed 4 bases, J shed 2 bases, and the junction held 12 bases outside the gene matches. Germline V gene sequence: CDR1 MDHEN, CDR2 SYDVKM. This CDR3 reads CASSWDVGSGEQETQYF. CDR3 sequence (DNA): TGTGCCAGCAGTTGGGACGTTGGTAGCGGGGAACAAGAGACCCAGTACTTC.

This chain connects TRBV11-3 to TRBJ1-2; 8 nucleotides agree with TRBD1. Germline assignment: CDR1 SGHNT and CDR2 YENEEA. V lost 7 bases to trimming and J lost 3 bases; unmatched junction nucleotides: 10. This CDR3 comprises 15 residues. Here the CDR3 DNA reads TGTGCCAGCACCCTAGGAGTACAGGGGGACTATGGCTACACCTTC. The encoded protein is CASTLGVQGDYGYTF.

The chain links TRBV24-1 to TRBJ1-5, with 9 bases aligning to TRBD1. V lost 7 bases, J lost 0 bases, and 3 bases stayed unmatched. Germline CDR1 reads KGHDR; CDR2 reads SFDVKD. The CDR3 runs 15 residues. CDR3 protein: CATRETGGSNQPQHF. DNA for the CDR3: TGTGCCACCAGAGAGACAGGGGGTAGCAATCAGCCCCAGCATTTT.

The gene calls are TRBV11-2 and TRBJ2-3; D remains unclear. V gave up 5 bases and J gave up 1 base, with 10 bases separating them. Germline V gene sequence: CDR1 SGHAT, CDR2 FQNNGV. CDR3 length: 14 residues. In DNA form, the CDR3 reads TGTGCCAGCAGCGATCGGGTCCGCACAGATACGCAGTATTTT. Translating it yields CASSDRVRTDTQYF.

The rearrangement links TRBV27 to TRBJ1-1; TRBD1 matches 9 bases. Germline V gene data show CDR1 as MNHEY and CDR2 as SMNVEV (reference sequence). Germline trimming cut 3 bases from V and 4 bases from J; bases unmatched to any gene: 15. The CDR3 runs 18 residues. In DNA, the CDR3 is TGTGCCAGCAGTTTCGGGACAGGGAACCTCCTCCGGTCCACTGAAGCTTTCTTT. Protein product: CASSFGTGNLLRSTEAFF.

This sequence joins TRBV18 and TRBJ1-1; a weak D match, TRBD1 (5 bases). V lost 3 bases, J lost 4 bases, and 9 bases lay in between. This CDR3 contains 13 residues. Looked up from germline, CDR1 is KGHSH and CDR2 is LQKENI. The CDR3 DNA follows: TGTGCCAGCTCACCCGCCGGGGGCACTGAAGCTTTCTTT. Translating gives CASSPAGGTEAFF. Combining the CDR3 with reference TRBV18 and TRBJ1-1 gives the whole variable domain NAGVMQNPRHLVRRRGQEARLRCSPMKGHSHVYWYRQLPEEGLKFMVYLQKENIIDESGMPKERFSAEFPKEGPSILRIQQVVRGDSAAYFCASSPAGGTEAFFGQGTRLTVV.

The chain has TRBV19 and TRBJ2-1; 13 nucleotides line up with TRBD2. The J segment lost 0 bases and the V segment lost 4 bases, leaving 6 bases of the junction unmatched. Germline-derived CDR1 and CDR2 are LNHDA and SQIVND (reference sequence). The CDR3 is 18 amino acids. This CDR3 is CASSKGTSGTSSYNEQFF. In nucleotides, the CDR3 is TGTGCCAGTAGTAAAGGGACTAGCGGGACTAGCTCCTACAATGAGCAGTTCTTC.

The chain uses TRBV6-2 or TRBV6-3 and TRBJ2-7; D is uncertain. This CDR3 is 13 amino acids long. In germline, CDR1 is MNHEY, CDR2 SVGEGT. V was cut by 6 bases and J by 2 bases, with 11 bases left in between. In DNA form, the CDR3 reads TGTGCCAGCAGCCCCCGCGGCGCCTACGAGCAGTACTTC. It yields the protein CASSPRGAYEQYF.

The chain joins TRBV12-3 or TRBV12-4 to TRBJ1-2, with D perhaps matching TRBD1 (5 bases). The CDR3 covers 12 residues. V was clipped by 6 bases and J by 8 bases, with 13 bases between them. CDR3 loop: CASRIRTIGYTF. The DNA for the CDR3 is TGTGCCAGCAGGATCAGGACAATCGGCTACACCTTC.

The CDR3 DNA reads TGTGCCAGCAGAAGGACAGGGTACGAGCAGTACTTC. This encodes CASRRTGYEQYF. The V call is TRBV11-3, the J call TRBJ2-7; TRBD1 agrees at 8 bases. The CDR3 is 12 residues long. Trimming cost V 6 bases and J 4 bases; bases outside gene matches: 2. Germline CDR1 and CDR2: SGHNT and YENEEA.

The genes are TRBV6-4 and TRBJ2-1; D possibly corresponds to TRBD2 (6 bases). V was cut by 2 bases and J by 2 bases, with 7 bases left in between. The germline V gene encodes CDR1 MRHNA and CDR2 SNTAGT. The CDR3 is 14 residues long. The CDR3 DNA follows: TGTGCCAGCAGTGACGGGGGGACCTACAATGAGCAGTTCTTC. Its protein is CASSDGGTYNEQFF.

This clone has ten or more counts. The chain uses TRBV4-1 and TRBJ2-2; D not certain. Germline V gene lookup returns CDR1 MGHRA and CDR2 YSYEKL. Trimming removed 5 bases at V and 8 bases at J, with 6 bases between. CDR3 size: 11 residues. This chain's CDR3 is CASSLTGELFF. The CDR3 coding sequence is TGCGCCAGCAGCTTAACTGGGGAGCTGTTTTTT.

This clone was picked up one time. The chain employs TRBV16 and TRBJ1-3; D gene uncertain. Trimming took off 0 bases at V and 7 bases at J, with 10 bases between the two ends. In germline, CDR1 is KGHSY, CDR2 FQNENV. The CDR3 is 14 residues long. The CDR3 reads CASSQSALGNTIYF. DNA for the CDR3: TGTGCCAGCAGCCAATCGGCTCTGGGCAACACCATATATTTT.

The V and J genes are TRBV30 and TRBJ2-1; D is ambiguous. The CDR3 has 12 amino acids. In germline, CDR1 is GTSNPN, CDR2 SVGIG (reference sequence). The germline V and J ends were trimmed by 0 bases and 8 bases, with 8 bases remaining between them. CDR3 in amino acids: CAWSVQFHEQFF. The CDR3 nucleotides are TGTGCCTGGAGTGTACAATTCCATGAGCAGTTCTTC. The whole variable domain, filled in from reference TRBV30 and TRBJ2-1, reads SQTIHQWPATLVQPVGSPLSLECTVEGTSNPNLYWYRQAAGRGLQLLFYSVGIGQISSEVPQNLSASRPQDRQFILSSKKLLLSDSGFYLCAWSVQFHEQFFGPGTRLTVL.

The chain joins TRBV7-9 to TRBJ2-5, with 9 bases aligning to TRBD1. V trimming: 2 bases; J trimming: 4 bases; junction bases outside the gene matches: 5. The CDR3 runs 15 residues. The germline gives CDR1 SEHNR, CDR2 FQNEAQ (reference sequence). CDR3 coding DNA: TGTGCCAGCAGCTTACGGACAGGGGAACGAGAGACCCAGTACTTC. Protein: CASSLRTGERETQYF.

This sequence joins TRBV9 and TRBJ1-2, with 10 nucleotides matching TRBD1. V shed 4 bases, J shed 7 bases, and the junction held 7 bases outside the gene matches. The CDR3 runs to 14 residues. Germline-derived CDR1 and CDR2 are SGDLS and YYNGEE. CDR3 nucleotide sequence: TGTGCCAGCAGCAAACAGACAGGGGGCGCTGGCTACACCTTC. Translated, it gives CASSKQTGGAGYTF.

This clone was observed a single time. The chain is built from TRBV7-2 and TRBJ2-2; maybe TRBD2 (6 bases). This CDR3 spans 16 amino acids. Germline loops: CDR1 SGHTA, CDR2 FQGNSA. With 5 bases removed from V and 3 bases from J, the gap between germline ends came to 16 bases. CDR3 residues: CASSQTPGLHTGELFF. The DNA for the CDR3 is TGTGCCAGCAGCCAGACCCCGGGACTTCACACCGGGGAGCTGTTTTTT.